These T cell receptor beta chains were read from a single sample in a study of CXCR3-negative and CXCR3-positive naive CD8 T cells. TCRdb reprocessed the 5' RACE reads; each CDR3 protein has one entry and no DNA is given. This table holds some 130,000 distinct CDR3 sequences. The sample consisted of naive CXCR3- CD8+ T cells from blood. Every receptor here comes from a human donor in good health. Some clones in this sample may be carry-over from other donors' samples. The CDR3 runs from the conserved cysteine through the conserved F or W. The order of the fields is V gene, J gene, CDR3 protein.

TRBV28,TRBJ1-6,CASSLRVGWTRVNSPLHF
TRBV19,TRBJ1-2,CASTDRDRGLDYGYTF
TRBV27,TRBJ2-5,CASSSQGTQYF
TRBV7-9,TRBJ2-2,CASSFDAGRGGELFF
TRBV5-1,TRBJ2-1,CASSWERGDNEQFF
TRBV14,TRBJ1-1,CASSQDLKGAINTEAFF
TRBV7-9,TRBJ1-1,CASRGLDTEAFF
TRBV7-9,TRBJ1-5,CASSLSLGANQPQHF
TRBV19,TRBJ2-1,CASSITAGEYNEQFF
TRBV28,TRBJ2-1,CASSETSGGFESYNEQFF
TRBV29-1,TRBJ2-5,CSGQGGVETQYF
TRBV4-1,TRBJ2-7,CASSITAGVDEQYF
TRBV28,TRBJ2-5,CASSFVDRDSEETQYF
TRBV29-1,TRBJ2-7,CSVVGGFLPNEQYF
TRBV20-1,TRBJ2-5,CSARDLRLAGGPETQYF
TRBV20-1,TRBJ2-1,CSAPGTGTYEQFF
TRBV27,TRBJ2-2,CASSLYVVWGVGAGELFF
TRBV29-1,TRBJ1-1,CSVEHLNTEAFF
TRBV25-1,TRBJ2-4,CSSSEGSSDIQYF
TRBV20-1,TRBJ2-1,CSAIETGEDSYNEQFF
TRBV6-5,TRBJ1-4,CASGTIANEKLFF
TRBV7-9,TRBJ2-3,CATRGTLHSSWDLDTQYF
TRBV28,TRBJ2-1,CASSLNLGPNEQFF
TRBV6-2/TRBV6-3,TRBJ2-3,CASSQPHRGVTDTQYF
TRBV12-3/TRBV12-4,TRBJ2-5,CASGPGYRETQYF
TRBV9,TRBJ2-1,CASSVELAGYNEQFF
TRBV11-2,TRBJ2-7,CASSSGGASYEQYF
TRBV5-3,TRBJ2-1,CARSEEVRAGGPEIVYNEQFF
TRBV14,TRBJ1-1,CASSALSTGNTEAFF
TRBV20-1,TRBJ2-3,CSASNEGTRYSTDTQYF
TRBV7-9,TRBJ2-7,CASSSPPQEQYF
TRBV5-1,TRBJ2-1,CASSLVSGGTNEQFF
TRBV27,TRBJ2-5,CASSYGLQETQYF
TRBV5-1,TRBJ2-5,CASSLAGQFQETQYF
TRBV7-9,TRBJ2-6,CASSLGSDESSGANVLTF
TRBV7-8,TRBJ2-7,CASSLGLATAYEQYF
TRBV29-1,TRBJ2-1,CSVEGLTSGRASEQFF
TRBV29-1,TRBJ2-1,CSVEDESVYNEQFF
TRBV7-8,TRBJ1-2,CASSPNRDWGGYTF
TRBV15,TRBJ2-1,CATSTPGQSYNEQFF
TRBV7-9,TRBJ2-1,CASSPGTLNNEQFF
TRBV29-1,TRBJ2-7,CSVQTGRSYEQYF
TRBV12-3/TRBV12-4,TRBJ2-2,CASNGQGWSGELFF
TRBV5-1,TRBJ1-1,CASMGSTEAFF
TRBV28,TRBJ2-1,CASSLFRGRGQFF
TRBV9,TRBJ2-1,CASSVVASGGSYNEQFF
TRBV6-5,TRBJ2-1,CASSMGRGSHNEQFF
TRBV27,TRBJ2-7,CASSSSGIYEQYF
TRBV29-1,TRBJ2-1,CSVELGVNEQFF
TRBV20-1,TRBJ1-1,CSAEQGPREAFF
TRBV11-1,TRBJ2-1,CASSSSGRSYNEQFF
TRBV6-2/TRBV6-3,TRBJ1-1,CASSDPLLNSIWAEAFF
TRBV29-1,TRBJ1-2,CSVEAGGHGYTF
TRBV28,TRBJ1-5,CASSGGTVISSNQPQHF
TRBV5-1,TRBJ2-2,CASRPGTGELFF
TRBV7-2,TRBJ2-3,CASSLERGRQGDTQYF
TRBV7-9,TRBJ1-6,CASSFGAEKEDSPLHF
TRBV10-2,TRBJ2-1,CASSEGTSGSFGEQFF
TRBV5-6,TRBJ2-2,CASSLVNRRNTGELFF